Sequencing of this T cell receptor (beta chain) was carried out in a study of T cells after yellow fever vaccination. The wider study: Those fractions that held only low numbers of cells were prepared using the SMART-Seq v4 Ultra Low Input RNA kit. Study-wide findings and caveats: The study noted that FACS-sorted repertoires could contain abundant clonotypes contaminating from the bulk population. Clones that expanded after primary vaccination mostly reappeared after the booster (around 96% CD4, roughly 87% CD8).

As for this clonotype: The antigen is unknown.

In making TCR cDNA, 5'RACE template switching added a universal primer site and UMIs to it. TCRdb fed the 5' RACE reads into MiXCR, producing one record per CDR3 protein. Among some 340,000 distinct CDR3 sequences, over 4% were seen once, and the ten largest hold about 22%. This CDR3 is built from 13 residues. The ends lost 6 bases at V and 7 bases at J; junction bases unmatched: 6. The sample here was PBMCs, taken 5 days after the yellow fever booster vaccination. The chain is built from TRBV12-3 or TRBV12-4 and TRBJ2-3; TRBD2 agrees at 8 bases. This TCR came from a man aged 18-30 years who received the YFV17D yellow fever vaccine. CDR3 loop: CASSPGGQNTQYF. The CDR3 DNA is TGTGCCAGCAGCCCGGGGGGGCAAAATACGCAGTATTTT.